This TCR beta chain stems from a study of blood T cell repertoires in COVID-19. Study overall: Specimens from acute and convalescent COVID-19 originated in the United States, Italy and Spain.

Authors' methods: Reference gene primer amplification gave estimated nucleated cell counts. Only in-frame clones appear in the TCRdb table, and some are missing; sequencing was by immunoSEQ multiplex PCR. The V and J calls and clone size were taken over from that table, and D and trimming were inferred from the DNA. The sample contains approximately 200,000 clones, more than 65% of which appear only once. The study recruited people aged about 18 to 89 years across under 25 US areas. Participant-given clinical history determined each cohort assignment. Germline CDR1 reads LGHNA; CDR2 reads YSLEER. V was pared by 0 bases and J by 0 bases, with 12 bases between. The CDR3 covers 17 residues.

Material for sequencing was PBMCs or T cells enriched from blood (not recorded which). V usage is TRBV4-3 and J usage is TRBJ1-3; D gene uncertain. This sequence was found in a man aged 40-55 years who had recovered from COVID-19. The CDR3 loop is CASSQDPGVYSGNTIYF. In DNA, the CDR3 is TGCGCCAGCAGCCAAGATCCCGGGGTTTACTCTGGAAACACCATATATTTT.